This TCR beta chain came from a study of post-analysis software for immune sequencing data. For the study at large: Several disease courses (relapsing-remitting, secondary progressive and progressive-relapsing) of multiple sclerosis were included. The study, taken as a whole, reports: With TRBV5-6, TRBV5-1 and TRBV20-1 included, 5 or 6 TRBV segments were more frequent in patients than in controls. When the samples were clustered directly with F measure, those that had been prepared in the same batch showed strong co-clustering.

Unique molecular identifiers were present in the TCR beta cDNA libraries. cDNA molecules numbering 400,000 to 550,000 came from roughly 0.93 to 9.6 million T cells. MiXCR, run by TCRdb on the PCR reads, gives a single entry per CDR3 protein. The table lists hundreds of thousands of distinct CDR3 sequences, around 50% of them singletons. Notes on this clonotype: Its antigen is currently unknown.

The V and J ends lost 2 bases and 2 bases respectively, with 10 bases between them. The germline gives CDR1 LGHDT, CDR2 YNNKEL (reference sequence). The CDR3 runs to 15 residues. Sequencing was performed on blood. This sequence was found in a girl between 10 and 17 years old with multiple sclerosis. The genes are TRBV3-1 and TRBJ2-1, with D maybe TRBD1 (6 bases). DNA for the CDR3: TGTGCCAGCAGCCAACTACGGGACACCTACAATGAGCAGTTCTTC. Protein sequence: CASSQLRDTYNEQFF.